This T cell receptor beta chain was captured in a study of blood T cell repertoires in COVID-19. Using immunoSEQ multiplex PCR, the repertoire was profiled, and TCRdb retains in-frame clones only, with some absent. Here the sample spans about 170,000 clones, approximately 86% being singletons. Followed longitudinally, the Seattle patients had been enrolled during active infection. This clone was recorded a few times. This CDR3 contains 14 residues. V shed 2 bases and J 10 bases; nucleotides not matched to a gene: 5. Germline V CDR1 and CDR2: SGHTA, FQGNSA. The specimen was peripheral blood. The source is a woman older than 75 with COVID-19, enrolled during active disease. The V call is TRBV7-2, the J call TRBJ2-1, with 10 bases fitting TRBD2. The CDR3 here is CASSLLGLAREQFF. DNA of the CDR3: TGTGCCAGCAGCTTACTGGGACTAGCGAGGGAGCAGTTCTTC.